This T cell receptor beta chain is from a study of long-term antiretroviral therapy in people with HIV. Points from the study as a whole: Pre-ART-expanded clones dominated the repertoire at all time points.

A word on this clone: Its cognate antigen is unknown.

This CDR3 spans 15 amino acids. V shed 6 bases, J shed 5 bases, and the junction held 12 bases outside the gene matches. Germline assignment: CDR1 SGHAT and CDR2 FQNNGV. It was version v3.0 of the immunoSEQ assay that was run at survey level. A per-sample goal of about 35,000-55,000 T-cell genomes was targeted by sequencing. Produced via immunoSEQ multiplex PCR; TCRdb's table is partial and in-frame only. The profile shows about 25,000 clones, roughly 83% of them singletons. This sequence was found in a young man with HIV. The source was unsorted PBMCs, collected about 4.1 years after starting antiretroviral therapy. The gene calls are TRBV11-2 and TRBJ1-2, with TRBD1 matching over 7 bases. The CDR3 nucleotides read TGTGCCAGCAGTTCTCCGGGACAGAGTCAGTATGGCTACACCTTC. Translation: CASSSPGQSQYGYTF. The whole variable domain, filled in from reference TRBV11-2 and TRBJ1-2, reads EAGVAQSPRYKIIEKRQSVAFWCNPISGHATLYWYQQILGQGPKLLIQFQNNGVVDDSQLPKDRFSAERLKGVDSTLKIQPAKLEDSAVYLCASSSPGQSQYGYTFGSGTRLTVV.